Shown below are 16 T cell receptor beta chains from a single sample sequenced in a study of blood T cells in healthy people across ages. The authors ran a second PCR of roughly 7 to 11 cycles using a sample-barcoded 5' primer and a J-beta primer mix. Using its own MiXCR run on the 5' RACE reads, TCRdb lists one record per CDR3 protein. In the table there are more than 800,000 distinct CDR3 sequences, more than 25% of which are singletons. Input material: blood. The source is an elderly woman in good health.

This clonotype has a count of ten or more. J is TRBJ2-5 and V is TRBV7-2; 7 bases align to TRBD2. Per germline, CDR1 SGHTA and CDR2 FQGNSA. The junction had 12 bases not matched to a gene; V was cut back by 5 bases and J by 0 bases. CDR3 length: 17 residues. The CDR3 DNA reads TGTGCCAGCAGCCTGCTCGGGGCGGGGGATCACCAAGAGACCCAGTACTTC. Translating it yields CASSLLGAGDHQETQYF.

Points on this clonotype: A clone one base away is much larger, so this may be a read error. The chain joins TRBV7-6 to TRBJ1-5; 7 bases are a match to TRBD1. Germline CDR1 SGHVS, CDR2 FNYEAQ. This CDR3 spans 16 amino acids. For the CDR3, the DNA is TGTGCCGGCAGCCTAGGCCCACAGGGGAACAATCAGCCCCAGCATTTT. Translating gives CAGSLGPQGNNQPQHF.

The table lists this clonotype with many counts. This chain links TRBV14 with TRBJ2-5; 9 bases map to TRBD1. Trimming at V came to 3 bases and at J to 6 bases, leaving 8 bases not matched to a gene. The CDR3 extends over 15 amino acids. Germline assignment: CDR1 SGHDN and CDR2 FVKESK. The CDR3 DNA sequence: TGTGCCAGCAGCCAGGAGACAGGGGGTCTGAAGACCCAGTACTTC. Residues: CASSQETGGLKTQYF.

The chain recombines TRBV20-1 with TRBJ1-1; tentative D call: TRBD1 (5 bases). V gave up 3 bases and J gave up 3 bases, with 11 bases separating them. The CDR3 contains 13 residues. From germline, CDR1 is DFQATT and CDR2 SNEGSKA (reference sequence). The CDR3 DNA is TGCAGTGCTAGTTTGGGACTGGACACTGAAGCTTTCTTT. This translates into CSASLGLDTEAFF.

The chain couples TRBV24-1 to TRBJ2-2, with D uncertain. Trimming left V 4 bases short and J 3 bases short, with 11 bases between. The V gene's germline CDR1 is KGHDR and CDR2 SFDVKD. The CDR3 covers 15 residues. The CDR3 region is CATSEADQDTGELFF. The CDR3 DNA follows: TGTGCCACCAGTGAGGCGGATCAAGACACCGGGGAGCTGTTTTTT.

This clonotype was detected a few times. V and J are TRBV25-1 and TRBJ1-1, with D possibly being TRBD1 (5 bases). V gave up 0 bases and J gave up 11 bases, with 13 bases separating them. This CDR3 is built from 13 residues. The V gene's germline CDR1 is MGHDK and CDR2 SYGVNS. CDR3 DNA: TGTGCCAGCAGTGAATATATGGGGGTTAGGGCTTTCTTT. Translated, it gives CASSEYMGVRAFF.

This clonotype occurred a few times. The chain couples TRBV19 to TRBJ2-1; TRBD2 matches at 9 bases. The DNA end lines up better with TRBJ2-7; the J call may be wrong. This CDR3 spans 14 amino acids. Germline V gene lookup returns CDR1 LNHDA and CDR2 SQIVND (reference sequence). CDR3 amino acids: CASRGLAGINEQYF. The CDR3 bases are TGTGCCTCCCGAGGTCTAGCGGGGATAAATGAGCAGTACTTC.

This chain links TRBV6-6 with TRBJ2-3; 14 nucleotides agree with TRBD2. V shed 6 bases, J shed 6 bases, and the junction held 8 bases outside the gene matches. The germline gives CDR1 MNHNY, CDR2 SVGAGI (reference sequence). The length of the CDR3 is 16 residues. The CDR3 here is CASSPGTSGGGDTQYF. The CDR3 DNA follows: TGTGCCAGCAGCCCAGGGACTAGCGGGGGTGGGGATACGCAGTATTTT.

This clonotype has a handful of counts. This chain joins TRBV15 and TRBJ2-2; the match to TRBD1 covers 7 bases. Germline assignment: CDR1 LNHNV and CDR2 YYDKDF (reference sequence). The CDR3 is made up of 15 amino acids. The J segment lost 1 base and the V segment lost 6 bases, leaving 5 bases of the junction unmatched. CDR3 nucleotide sequence: TGTGCCACCAGTAACGGACAGGTGAACACCGGGGAGCTGTTTTTT. Amino acid sequence: CATSNGQVNTGELFF.

A remark on this clonotype: A much larger clone differs from this one at a single base, so this may be a read error. The V call is TRBV11-2, the J call TRBJ2-1, with no clear D. The J call may be mistaken, given a closer DNA end match to TRBJ2-7. The CDR3 is 15 amino acids. Germline CDR1 reads SGHAT; CDR2 reads FQNNGV. CDR3 protein: CASSIPWAVYNEQYF. In nucleotides, the CDR3 is TGTGCCAGCAGCATACCATGGGCAGTTTACAATGAGCAGTACTTC.

Many counts were recorded for this clonotype. The V call is TRBV3-1, the J call TRBJ2-7, with unresolved D. CDR1 and CDR2 from the germline V gene are LGHDT and YNNKEL (reference sequence). The length of the CDR3 is 11 residues. The V end lost 1 base, the J end lost 7 bases, and 5 bases lay between the germline ends. The CDR3 loop reads CASSQGQEQYF. The CDR3 nucleotides read TGTGCCAGCAGCCAAGGGCAAGAGCAGTACTTC.

Concerning this clonotype itself: Possible read error: a much larger clone is one base away. The V and J genes are TRBV25-1 and TRBJ1-2; TRBD1 agrees at 9 bases. CDR1 is MGHDK, CDR2 SYGVNS, per germline. This CDR3 spans 14 amino acids. The CDR3 spells CTSSGIQGAGGYTF. The CDR3 region has the DNA TGTACCAGCAGTGGCATACAGGGGGCTGGGGGCTACACCTTC.

This clonotype was observed at least ten times. V and J are TRBV12-3 or TRBV12-4 and TRBJ1-6, with a possible D match to TRBD1 (5 bases). The CDR3 extends over 15 amino acids. The V gene lost 5 bases and the J gene lost 6 bases, with 14 bases spanning the gap. In nucleotides, the CDR3 is TGTGCCAGCAGTACCTCGGCAGGGTCTAATTCACCCCTCCACTTT. It yields the protein CASSTSAGSNSPLHF.

This clonotype was counted ten times or more. V and J are TRBV12-3 or TRBV12-4 and TRBJ1-1, with a tentative D call TRBD1 (5 bases). The CDR3 is 15 residues long. Trimming removed 3 bases at V and 2 bases at J, with 13 bases between. The CDR3 coding sequence is TGTGCCAGCAGTTTGGGGGTGACGGTAAACACTGAAGCTTTCTTT. This gives the protein CASSLGVTVNTEAFF.

A note on this clonotype: With a much larger clone just one base away, this may be a read error. The chain couples TRBV6-5 to TRBJ2-4; 10 bases match TRBD2. CDR1 is MNHEY, CDR2 SVGAGI, per germline. The CDR3 is 16 amino acids. With 6 bases clipped from V and 13 bases from J, the junction kept 18 bases outside the gene matches. CDR3 in DNA: TGTGCCAGCAGCCCCTATAAGCGGGGGGGCCAGAATGAGCAGTACTTC. It yields the protein CASSPYKRGGQNEQYF.

J is TRBJ1-1 and V is TRBV28, with no clear D. The V end was cut by 7 bases, the J end by 3 bases, with 15 bases between. In germline, CDR1 is MDHEN, CDR2 SYDVKM. The CDR3 totals 14 residues. CDR3 DNA sequence: TGTGCCAGCATGAAAGGAGGGATCGACACTGAAGCTTTCTTT. Translated, it gives CASMKGGIDTEAFF.